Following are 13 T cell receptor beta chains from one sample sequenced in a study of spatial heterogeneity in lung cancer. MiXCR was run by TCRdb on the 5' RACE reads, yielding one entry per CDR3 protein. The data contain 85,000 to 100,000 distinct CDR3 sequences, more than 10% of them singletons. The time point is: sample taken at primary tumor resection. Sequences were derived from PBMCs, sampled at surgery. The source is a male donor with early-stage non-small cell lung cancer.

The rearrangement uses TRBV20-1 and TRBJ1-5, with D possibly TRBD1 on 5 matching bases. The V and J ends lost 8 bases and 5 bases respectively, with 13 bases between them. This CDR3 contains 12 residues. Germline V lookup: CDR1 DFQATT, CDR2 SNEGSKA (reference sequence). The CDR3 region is CSTVSGDQPQHF. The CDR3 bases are TGCAGTACAGTGTCGGGGGATCAGCCCCAGCATTTT.

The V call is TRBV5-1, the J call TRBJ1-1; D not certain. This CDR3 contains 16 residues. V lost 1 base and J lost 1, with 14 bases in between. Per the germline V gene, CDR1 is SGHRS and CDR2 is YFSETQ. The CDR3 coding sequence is TGCGCCAGCAGCTTGAGGTCCGTCACGGCGAACACTGAAGCTTTCTTT. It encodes CASSLRSVTANTEAFF.

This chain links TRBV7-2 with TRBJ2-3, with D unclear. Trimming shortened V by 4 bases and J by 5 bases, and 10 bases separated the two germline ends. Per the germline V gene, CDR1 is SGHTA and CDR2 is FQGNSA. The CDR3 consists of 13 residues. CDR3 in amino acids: CASSYANGDTQYF. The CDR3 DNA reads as TGTGCCAGCAGCTATGCCAATGGAGATACGCAGTATTTT.

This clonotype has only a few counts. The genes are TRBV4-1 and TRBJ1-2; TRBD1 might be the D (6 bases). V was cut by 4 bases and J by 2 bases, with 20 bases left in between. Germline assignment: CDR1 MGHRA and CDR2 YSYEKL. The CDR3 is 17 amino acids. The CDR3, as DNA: TGCGCCAGCAGCCGTTTCCCTGCGGGACAAGAAAACTATGGCTACACCTTC. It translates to CASSRFPAGQENYGYTF.

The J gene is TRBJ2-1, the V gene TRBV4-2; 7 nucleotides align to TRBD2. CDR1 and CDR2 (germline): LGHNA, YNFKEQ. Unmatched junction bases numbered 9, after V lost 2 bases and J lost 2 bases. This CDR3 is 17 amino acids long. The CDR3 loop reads CASSQTAAGAAYNEQFF. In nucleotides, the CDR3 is TGTGCCAGCAGCCAAACTGCGGCGGGAGCGGCCTACAATGAGCAGTTCTTC.

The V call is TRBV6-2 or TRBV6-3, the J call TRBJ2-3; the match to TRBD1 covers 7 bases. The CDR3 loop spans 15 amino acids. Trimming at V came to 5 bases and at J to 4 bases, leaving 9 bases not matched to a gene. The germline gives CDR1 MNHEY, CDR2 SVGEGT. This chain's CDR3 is CASSRIQGTADTQYF. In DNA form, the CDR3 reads TGTGCCAGCAGTAGGATACAGGGGACGGCAGATACGCAGTATTTT.

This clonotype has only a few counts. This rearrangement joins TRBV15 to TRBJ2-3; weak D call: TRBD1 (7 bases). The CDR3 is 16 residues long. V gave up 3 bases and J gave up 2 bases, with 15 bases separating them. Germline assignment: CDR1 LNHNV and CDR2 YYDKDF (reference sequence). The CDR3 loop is CATSSIGRGDTDTQYF. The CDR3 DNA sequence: TGTGCCACCAGCAGCATCGGCAGGGGGGACACAGATACGCAGTATTTT.

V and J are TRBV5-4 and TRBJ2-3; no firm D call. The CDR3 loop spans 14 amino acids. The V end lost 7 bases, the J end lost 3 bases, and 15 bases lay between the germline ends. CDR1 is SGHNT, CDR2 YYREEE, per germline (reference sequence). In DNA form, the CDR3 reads TGTGCCAGCCTCGTCTCAGGCGTTACAGATACGCAGTATTTT. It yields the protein CASLVSGVTDTQYF.

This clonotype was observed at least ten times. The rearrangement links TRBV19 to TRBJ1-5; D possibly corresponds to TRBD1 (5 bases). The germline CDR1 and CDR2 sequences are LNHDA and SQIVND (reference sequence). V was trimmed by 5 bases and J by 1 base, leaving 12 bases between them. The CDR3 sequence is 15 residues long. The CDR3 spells CASSVMTASNQPQHF. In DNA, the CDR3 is TGTGCCAGTAGTGTGATGACAGCGAGCAATCAGCCCCAGCATTTT.

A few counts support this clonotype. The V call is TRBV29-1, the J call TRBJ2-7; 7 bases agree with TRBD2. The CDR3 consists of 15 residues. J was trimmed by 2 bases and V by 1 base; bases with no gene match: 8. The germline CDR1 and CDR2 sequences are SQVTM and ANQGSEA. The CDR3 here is CSVEGGRGSTYEQYF. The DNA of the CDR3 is TGCAGCGTTGAAGGGGGGAGGGGCAGCACCTACGAGCAGTACTTC.

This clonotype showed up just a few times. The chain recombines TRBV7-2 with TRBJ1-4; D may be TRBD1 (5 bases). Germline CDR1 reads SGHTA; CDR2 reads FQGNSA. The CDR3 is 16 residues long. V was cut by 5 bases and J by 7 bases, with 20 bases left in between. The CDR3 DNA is TGTGCCAGCAGCGAGTGGAGGGGCCAGGGTTCTGAAAAACTGTTTTTT. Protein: CASSEWRGQGSEKLFF.

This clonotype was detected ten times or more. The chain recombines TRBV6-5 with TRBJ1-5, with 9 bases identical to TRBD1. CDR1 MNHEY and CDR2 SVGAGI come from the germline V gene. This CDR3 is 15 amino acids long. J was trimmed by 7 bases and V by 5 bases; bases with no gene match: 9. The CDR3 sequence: CASSTRDRAGQPQHF. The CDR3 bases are TGTGCCAGCAGTACCCGGGACAGGGCAGGACAGCCCCAGCATTTT.

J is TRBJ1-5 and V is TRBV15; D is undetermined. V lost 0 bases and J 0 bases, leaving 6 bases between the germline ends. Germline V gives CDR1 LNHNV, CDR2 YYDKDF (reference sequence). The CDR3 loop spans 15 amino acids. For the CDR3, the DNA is TGTGCCACCAGCAGAGACAGGACTAGCAATCAGCCCCAGCATTTT. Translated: CATSRDRTSNQPQHF.